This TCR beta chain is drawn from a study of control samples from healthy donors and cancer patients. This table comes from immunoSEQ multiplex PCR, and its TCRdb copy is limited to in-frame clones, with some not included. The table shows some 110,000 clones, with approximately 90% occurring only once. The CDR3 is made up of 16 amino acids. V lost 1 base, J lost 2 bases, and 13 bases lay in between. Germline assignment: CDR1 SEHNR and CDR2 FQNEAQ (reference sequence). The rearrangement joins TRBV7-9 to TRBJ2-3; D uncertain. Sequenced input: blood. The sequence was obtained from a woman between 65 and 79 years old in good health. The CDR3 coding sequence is TGTGCCAGCAGCTTAGATACCCAAGAGCCCACAGATACGCAGTATTTT. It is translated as CASSLDTQEPTDTQYF.